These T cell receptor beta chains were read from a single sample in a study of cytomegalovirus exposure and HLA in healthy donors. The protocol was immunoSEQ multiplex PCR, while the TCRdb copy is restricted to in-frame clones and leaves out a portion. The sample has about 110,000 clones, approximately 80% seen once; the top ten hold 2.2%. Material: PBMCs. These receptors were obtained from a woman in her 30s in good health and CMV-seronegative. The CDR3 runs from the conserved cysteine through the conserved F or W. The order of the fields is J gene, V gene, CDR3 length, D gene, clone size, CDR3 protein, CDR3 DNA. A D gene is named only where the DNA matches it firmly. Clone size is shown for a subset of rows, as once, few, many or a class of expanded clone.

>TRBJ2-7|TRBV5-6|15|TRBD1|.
CASSWGTGGSYEQYF
TGTGCCAGTAGCTGGGGGACAGGGGGCTCCTACGAGCAGTACTTC
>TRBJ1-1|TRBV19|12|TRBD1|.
CASIGTGTKAFF
TGTGCCAGTATAGGGACAGGGACAAAAGCTTTCTTT
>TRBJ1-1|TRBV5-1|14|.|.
CASSLGGENTEAFF
TGCGCCAGCAGCTTGGGAGGTGAGAACACTGAAGCTTTCTTT
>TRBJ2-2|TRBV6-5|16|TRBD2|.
CASSYSSSGRPGELFF
TGTGCCAGCAGTTACTCGAGTAGCGGGAGGCCCGGGGAGCTGTTTTTT
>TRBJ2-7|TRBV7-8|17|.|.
CASSLAYFGESSYEQYF
TGTGCCAGCAGCTTAGCTTATTTCGGGGAGAGCTCCTACGAGCAGTACTTC
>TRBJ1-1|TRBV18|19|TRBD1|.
CASSYLAGQGFGGDTEAFF
TGTGCCAGCTCGTACTTAGCGGGACAGGGTTTTGGTGGGGACACTGAAGCTTTCTTT
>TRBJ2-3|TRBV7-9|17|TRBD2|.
CASSLFRQAGDTDTQYF
TGTGCCAGCAGCTTATTCCGCCAGGCGGGGGACACAGATACGCAGTATTTT
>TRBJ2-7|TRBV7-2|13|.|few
CASSGDTTYEQYF
TGTGCCAGCAGCGGGGACACTACCTACGAGCAGTACTTC
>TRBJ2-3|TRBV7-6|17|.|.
CASSQLVHSLGTDTQYF
TGTGCCAGCAGCCAGCTTGTCCATAGCCTGGGCACAGATACGCAGTATTTT
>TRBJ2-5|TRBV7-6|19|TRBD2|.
CASSLIRVASGFAQETQYF
TGTGCCAGCAGCTTAATCAGGGTGGCTAGCGGGTTTGCACAAGAGACCCAGTACTTC
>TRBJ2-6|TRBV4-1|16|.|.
CASSQVAGFGANVLTF
TGCGCCAGCAGCCAAGTCGCAGGCTTTGGGGCCAACGTCCTGACTTTC
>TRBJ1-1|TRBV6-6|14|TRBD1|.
CASSLMTGGTEAFF
TGTGCCAGCAGTCTCATGACAGGGGGGACTGAAGCTTTCTTT
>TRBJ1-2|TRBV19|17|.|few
CASLPQGSLMTHYGYTF
TGTGCCAGCCTGCCCCAGGGGAGTCTAATGACCCACTATGGCTACACCTTC
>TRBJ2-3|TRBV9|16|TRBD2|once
CASSVAPGGPSDTQYF
TGTGCCAGCAGCGTAGCACCGGGAGGGCCCTCAGATACGCAGTATTTT
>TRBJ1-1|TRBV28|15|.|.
CASSRGGGAYTEAFF
TGTGCCAGCAGCCGAGGGGGGGGCGCCTACACTGAAGCTTTCTTT
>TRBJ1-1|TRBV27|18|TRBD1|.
CASRGLTGGVFLNTEAFF
TGTGCCAGCAGAGGGCTGACAGGGGGCGTCTTCTTGAATACTGAAGCTTTCTTT
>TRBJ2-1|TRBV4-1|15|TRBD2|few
CASSRPGLEIAEQFF
TGCGCCAGCAGCCGCCCGGGACTAGAAATAGCCGAGCAGTTCTTC